This TCR beta chain was identified in a study of blood T cell repertoires in COVID-19. Study as a whole: The analysed material was cDNA or gDNA that came from T cells, B-cell-depleted T cells, or PBMCs.

Method: immunoSEQ multiplex PCR; TCRdb's copy keeps in-frame clones and lacks some. The sample consists of hundreds of thousands of clones, 89% of them appearing once. CDR1 and CDR2 from the germline V gene are SGHDT and YYEEEE. The CDR3 is 17 amino acids. Trimming removed 2 bases from V and 4 bases from J; junction bases left unmatched: 12. One Seattle source followed patients from active infection through their disease course. Sequencing was done on a sample of peripheral blood. The origin of this receptor is a woman aged 25 to 39 with COVID-19, enrolled during active disease. The gene calls are TRBV5-6 and TRBJ2-3; TRBD2 matches 8 bases. As DNA, the CDR3 is TGTGCCAGCAGCTTCGGGGGGAGCGGGAGAGCCCCAGATACGCAGTATTTT. It yields the protein CASSFGGSGRAPDTQYF.